This TCR beta chain appears in the sequencing data of a study of blood T cells in healthy people across ages. Only a few counts were recorded for this clonotype. Primed by a sample-barcoded 5' primer and a J-beta primer mix, a second PCR proceeded for roughly 6 to 12 cycles. Every individual sample yielded 2.5 million or more paired-end reads (each containing CDR3). TCRdb reprocessed the 5' RACE reads with MiXCR, giving one entry per CDR3 protein. The sample lists some 1,000,000 distinct CDR3 sequences; less than 25% were seen once. With V trimmed by 4 bases and J by 8 bases, 12 bases remained unmatched. This CDR3 region has 14 residues. Germline CDR1 reads SQVTM; CDR2 reads ANQGSEA. The sample was also linked to a second study, of T cells of mothers and their children.

V usage is TRBV29-1 and J usage is TRBJ1-2; 8 nucleotides agree with TRBD1. The TCR comes from a girl aged 2 to 9 in good health. Sequencing was done on a sample of blood. CDR3 residues: CSVVYQGARRGYTF. DNA for the CDR3: TGCAGCGTTGTATACCAGGGGGCACGACGGGGCTACACCTTC.